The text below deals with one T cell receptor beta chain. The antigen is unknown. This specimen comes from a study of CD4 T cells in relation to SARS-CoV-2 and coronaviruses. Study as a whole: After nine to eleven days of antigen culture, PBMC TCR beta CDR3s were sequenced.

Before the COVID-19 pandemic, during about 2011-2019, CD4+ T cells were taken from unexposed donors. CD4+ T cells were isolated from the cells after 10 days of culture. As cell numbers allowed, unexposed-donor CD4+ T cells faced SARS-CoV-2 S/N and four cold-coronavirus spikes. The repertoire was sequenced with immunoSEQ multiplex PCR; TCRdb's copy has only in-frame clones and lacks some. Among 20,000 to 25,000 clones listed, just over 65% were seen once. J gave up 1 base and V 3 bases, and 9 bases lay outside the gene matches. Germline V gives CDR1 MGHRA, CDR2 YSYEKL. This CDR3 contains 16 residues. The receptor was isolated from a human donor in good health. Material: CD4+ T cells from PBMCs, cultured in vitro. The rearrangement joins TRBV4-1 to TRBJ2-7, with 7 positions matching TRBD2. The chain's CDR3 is CASSQGGRETSYEQYF. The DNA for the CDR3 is TGCGCCAGCAGCCAGGGCGGGCGGGAGACTTCCTACGAGCAGTACTTC.